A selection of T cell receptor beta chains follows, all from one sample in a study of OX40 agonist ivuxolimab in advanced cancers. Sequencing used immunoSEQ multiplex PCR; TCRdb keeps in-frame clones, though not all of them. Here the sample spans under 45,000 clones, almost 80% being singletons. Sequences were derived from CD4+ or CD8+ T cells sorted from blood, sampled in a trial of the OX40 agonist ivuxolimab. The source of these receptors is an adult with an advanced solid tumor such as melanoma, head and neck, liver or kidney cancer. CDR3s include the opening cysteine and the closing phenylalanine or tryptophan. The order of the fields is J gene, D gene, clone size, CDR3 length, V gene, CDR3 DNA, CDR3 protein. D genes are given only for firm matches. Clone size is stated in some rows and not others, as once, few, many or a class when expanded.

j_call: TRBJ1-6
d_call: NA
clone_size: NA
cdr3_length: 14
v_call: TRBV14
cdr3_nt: TGTGCCAGCAGCCAAGACTATGGGAATTCACCCCTCCACTTT
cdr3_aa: CASSQDYGNSPLHF

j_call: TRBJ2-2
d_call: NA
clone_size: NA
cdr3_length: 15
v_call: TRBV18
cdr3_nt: TGTGCCAGCTCACCCCCGGGAGTGGGCGCCGGGGAGCTGTTTTTT
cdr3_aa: CASSPPGVGAGELFF

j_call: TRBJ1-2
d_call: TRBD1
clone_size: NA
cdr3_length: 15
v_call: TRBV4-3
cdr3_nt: TGCGCCAGCAGCCACCCGGGACAGACTTATGATGGCTACACCTTC
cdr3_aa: CASSHPGQTYDGYTF

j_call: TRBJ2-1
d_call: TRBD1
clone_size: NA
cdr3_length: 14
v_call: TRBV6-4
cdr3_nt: TGTGCCAGCAGTCCGCGGACAGGTGGAGGTGAGCAGTTCTTC
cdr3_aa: CASSPRTGGGEQFF

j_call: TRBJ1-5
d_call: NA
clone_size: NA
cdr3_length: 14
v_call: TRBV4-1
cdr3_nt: TGCGCCAGCAGCCCTGGGCAGGGCAGTAAGGCCCAGCATTTT
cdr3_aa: CASSPGQGSKAQHF

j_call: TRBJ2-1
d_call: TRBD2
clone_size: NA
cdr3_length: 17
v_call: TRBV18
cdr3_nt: TGTGCCAGCTCACCAAAGGGACTAGCGGGAAGCTACAATGAGCAGTTCTTC
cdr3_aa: CASSPKGLAGSYNEQFF

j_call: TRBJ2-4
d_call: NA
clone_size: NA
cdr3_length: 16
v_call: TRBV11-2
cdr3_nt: TGTGCCAGCAGCGGCGCGGGGAGGAGTGGGGAAAACATTCAGTACTTC
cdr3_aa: CASSGAGRSGENIQYF

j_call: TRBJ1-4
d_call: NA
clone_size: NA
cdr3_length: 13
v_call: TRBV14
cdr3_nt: TGTGCCAGCAGCGATTGGGTTGGTGAAAAACTGTTTTTT
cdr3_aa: CASSDWVGEKLFF

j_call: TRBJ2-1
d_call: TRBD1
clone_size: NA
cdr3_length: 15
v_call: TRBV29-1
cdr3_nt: TGCAGCGTTCATGGACAGGGTGGCTCCTACAATGAGCAGTTCTTC
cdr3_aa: CSVHGQGGSYNEQFF

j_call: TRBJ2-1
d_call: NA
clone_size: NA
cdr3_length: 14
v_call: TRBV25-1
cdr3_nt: TGTGCCAGCTCCTGGGGGTACTCCTACAATGAGCAGTTCTTC
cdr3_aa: CASSWGYSYNEQFF

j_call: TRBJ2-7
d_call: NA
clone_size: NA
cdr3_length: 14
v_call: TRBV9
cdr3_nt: TGTGCCAGCAGCGTTGGGACGGCATTCTACGAGCAGTACTTC
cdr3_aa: CASSVGTAFYEQYF

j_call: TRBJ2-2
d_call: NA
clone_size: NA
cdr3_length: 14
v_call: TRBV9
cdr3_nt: TGTGCCTGCTCCGGGGGCGGGAGACCCGGGGAGCTGTTTTTT
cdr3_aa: CACSGGGRPGELFF

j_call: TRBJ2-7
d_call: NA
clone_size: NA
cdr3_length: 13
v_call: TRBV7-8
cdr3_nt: TGTGCCAGCAGCTTTGGGGGCACCTACGAGCAGTACTTC
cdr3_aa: CASSFGGTYEQYF

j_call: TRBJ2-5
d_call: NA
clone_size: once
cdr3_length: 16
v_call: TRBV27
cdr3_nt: TGTGCCAGCAGCGATTCGGGACATCTCCTTCAAGAGACCCAGTACTTC
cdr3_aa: CASSDSGHLLQETQYF

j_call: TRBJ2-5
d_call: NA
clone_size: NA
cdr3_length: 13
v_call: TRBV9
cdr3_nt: TGTGCCAGCAGTTTGGATTCTCGTGAGACCCAGTACTTC
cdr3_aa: CASSLDSRETQYF

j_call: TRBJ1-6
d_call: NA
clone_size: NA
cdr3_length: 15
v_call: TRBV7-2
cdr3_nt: TGTGCCAGCAGCTTACTAAGCTCCTATAATTCACCCCTCCACTTT
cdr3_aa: CASSLLSSYNSPLHF

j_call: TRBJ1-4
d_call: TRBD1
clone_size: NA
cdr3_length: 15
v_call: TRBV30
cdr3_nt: TGTGCCTGGAGTGGCCAGGGACAGTCGAATGAAAAACTGTTTTTT
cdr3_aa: CAWSGQGQSNEKLFF

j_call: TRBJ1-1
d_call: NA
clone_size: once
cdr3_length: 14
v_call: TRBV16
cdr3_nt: TGTGCCAGCAGCCAATCGGCAGGGGTCACTGAAGCTTTCTTT
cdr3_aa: CASSQSAGVTEAFF

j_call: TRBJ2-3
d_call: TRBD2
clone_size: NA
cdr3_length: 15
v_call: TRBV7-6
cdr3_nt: TGTGCCAGCAGCTTACAAAGCGGGATGTCAGATACGCAGTATTTT
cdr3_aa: CASSLQSGMSDTQYF

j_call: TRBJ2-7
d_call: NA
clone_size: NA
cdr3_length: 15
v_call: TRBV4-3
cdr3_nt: TGCGCCAGCAGCCAGCCCGGGACGAGGGACAACGAGCAGTACTTC
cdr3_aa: CASSQPGTRDNEQYF

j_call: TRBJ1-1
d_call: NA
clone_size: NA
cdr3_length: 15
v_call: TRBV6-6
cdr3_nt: TGTGCCAGCAGTTACAAAGGCGGTCGGAACACTGAAGCTTTCTTT
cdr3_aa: CASSYKGGRNTEAFF

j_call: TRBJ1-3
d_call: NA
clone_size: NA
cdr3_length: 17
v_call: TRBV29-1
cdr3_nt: TGCAGCGTTGAGACGGGGTGGGGCAGAAGCTCTGGAAACACCATATATTTT
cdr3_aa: CSVETGWGRSSGNTIYF

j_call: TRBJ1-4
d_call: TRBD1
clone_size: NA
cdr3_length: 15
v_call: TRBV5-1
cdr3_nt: TGCGCCAGCAGCCTCAAACAGGGGCTTAATGAAAAACTGTTTTTT
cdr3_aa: CASSLKQGLNEKLFF

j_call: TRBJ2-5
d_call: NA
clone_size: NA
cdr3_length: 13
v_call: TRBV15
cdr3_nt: TGTGCCACCAGCAGAGGGACTTTAGAGACCCAGTACTTC
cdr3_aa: CATSRGTLETQYF

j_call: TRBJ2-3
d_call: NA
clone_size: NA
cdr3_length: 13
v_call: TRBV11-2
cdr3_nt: TGTGCCAGCAGCTTAAGGAGCACAGATACGCAGTATTTT
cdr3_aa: CASSLRSTDTQYF

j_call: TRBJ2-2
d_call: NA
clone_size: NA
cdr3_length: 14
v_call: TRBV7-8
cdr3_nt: TGTGCCAGCAGCACAAGCAGGGTCCCCGGGGAGCTGTTTTTT
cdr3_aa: CASSTSRVPGELFF

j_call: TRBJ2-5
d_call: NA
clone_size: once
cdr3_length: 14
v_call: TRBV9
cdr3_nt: TGTGCCAGCAGCCCAGGGGATAGCTCAGAGACCCAGTACTTC
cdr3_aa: CASSPGDSSETQYF

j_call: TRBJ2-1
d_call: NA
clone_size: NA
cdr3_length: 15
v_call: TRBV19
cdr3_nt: TGTGCCAGTAGTACGGTCGGAAGCTCCTACAATGAGCAGTTCTTC
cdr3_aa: CASSTVGSSYNEQFF

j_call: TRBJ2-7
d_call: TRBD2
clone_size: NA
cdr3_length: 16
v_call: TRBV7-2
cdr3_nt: TGTGCCAGCAGCTTAGTAACGGGGGGGTATACCTACGAGCAGTACTTC
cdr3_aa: CASSLVTGGYTYEQYF

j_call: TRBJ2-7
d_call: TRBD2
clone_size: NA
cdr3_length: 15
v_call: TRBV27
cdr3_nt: TGTGCCAGCAGCTTGACCCCGGGACTAGCAGGCGAGCAGTACTTC
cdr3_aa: CASSLTPGLAGEQYF

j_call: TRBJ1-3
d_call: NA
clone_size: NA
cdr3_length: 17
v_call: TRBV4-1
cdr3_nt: TGCGCCAGCAGCCAAGCCCCCCCAGGTAACTCTGGAAACACCATATATTTT
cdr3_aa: CASSQAPPGNSGNTIYF

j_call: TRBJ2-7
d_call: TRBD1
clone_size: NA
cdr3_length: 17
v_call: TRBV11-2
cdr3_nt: TGTGCCAGCAGCTTTCCAACCGGGACAGGGCCGACCTACGAGCAGTACTTC
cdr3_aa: CASSFPTGTGPTYEQYF

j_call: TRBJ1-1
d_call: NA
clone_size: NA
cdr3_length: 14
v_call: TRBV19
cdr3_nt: TGTGCCAGTAGTATAGGGACCCACAGCCCTGAAGCTTTCTTT
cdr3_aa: CASSIGTHSPEAFF

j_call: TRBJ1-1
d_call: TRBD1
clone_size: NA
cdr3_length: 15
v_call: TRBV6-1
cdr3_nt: TGTGCCAGCAGTGATTTGACAGGGGGTGACACTGAAGCTTTCTTT
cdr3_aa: CASSDLTGGDTEAFF

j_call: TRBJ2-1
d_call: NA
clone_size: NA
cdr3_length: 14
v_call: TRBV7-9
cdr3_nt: TGTGCCAGCAGCCGTTTAGAGGAGGGAGGCGAGCAGTTCTTC
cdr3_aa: CASSRLEEGGEQFF

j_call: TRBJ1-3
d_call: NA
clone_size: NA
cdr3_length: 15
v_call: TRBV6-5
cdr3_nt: TGTGCCAGCAGCCACAGAGGGGGCTCTGGAAACACCATATATTTT
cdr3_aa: CASSHRGGSGNTIYF

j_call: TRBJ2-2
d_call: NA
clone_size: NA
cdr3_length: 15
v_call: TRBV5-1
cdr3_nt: TGCGCCAGCAGCTTGGCGCTAGGAGGGGCCGGGGAGCTGTTTTTT
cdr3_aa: CASSLALGGAGELFF

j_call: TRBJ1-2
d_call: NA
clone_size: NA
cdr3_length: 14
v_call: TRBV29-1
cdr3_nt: TGCAGCGTTGAAGATCTAGGGGTTAACTATGGCTACACCTTC
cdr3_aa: CSVEDLGVNYGYTF

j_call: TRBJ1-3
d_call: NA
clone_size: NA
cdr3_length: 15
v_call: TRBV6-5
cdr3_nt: TGTGCCAGCAGGACTCCTGCCCGTTCTGGAAACACCATATATTTT
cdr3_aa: CASRTPARSGNTIYF

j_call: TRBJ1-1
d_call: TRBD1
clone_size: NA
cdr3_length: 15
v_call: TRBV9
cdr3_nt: TGTGCCAGCAGCCCAAGGTGGCAGGGGGGCACTGAAGCTTTCTTT
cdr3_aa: CASSPRWQGGTEAFF

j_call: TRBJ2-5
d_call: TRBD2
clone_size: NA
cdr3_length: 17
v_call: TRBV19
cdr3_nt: TGTGCCAGTAGTATGGGGGTTGGGGGACTAGCCGGAGAGACCCAGTACTTC
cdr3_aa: CASSMGVGGLAGETQYF

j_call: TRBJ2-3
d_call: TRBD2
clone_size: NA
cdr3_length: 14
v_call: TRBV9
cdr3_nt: TGTGCCAGCAGCCCCGGCGGGGGGACAGATACGCAGTATTTT
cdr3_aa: CASSPGGGTDTQYF

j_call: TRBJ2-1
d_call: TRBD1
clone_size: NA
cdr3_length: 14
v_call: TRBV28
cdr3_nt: TGTGCCAGCAGTAGGGACAGGGGTAGCAATGAGCAGTTCTTC
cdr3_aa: CASSRDRGSNEQFF

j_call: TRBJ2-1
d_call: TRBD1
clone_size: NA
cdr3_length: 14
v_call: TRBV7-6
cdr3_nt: TGTGCCAGCAGCCTCCGGGACAGGGACAATGAGCAGTTCTTC
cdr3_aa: CASSLRDRDNEQFF

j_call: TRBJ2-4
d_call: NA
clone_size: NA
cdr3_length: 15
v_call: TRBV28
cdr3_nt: TGTGCCAGCAGTTTTCAGGGCGCAGCCAAAAACATTCAGTACTTC
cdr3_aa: CASSFQGAAKNIQYF

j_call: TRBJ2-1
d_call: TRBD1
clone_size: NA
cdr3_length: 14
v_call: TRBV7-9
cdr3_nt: TGTGCCAGCAGTAACGACAGGGAGAACAATGAGCAGTTCTTC
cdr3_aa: CASSNDRENNEQFF

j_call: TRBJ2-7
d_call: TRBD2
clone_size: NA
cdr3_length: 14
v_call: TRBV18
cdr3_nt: TGTGCCAGCTCACCTGGGACTAGCTCCTACGAGCAGTACTTC
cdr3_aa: CASSPGTSSYEQYF

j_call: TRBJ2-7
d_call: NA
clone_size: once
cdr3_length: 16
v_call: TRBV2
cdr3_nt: TGTGCCAGCAGTGAAAGTAGCACCGATAAAGCCTACGAGCAGTACTTC
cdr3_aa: CASSESSTDKAYEQYF

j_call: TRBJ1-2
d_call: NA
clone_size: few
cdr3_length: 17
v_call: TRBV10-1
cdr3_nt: TGCGCCAGCAGTGAGGCAAACGGGACGGCAAAGAACTATGGCTACACCTTC
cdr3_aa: CASSEANGTAKNYGYTF

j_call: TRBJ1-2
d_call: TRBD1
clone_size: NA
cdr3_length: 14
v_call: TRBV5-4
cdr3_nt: TGTGCCAGCAGCTTGGACAGGGGCGACTATGGCTACACCTTC
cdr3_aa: CASSLDRGDYGYTF

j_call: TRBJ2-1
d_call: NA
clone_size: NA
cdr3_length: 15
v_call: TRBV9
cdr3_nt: TGTGCCAGCAGCGTAGGCCTAGAACGCTACAATGAGCAGTTCTTC
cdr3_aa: CASSVGLERYNEQFF

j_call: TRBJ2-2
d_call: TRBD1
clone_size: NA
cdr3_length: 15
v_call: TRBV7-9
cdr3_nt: TGTGCCAGCAGGGCCTGGGACAGGGAGACCGGGGAGCTGTTTTTT
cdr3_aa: CASRAWDRETGELFF

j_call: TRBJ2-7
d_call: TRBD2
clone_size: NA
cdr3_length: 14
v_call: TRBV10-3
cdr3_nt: TGTGCCATCAGTGACAGCGGGGGCTCGTACGAGCAGTACTTC
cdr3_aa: CAISDSGGSYEQYF